This T cell receptor beta chain appears in the sequencing data of a study of graft-versus-host responses after intestinal transplantation. Trimming took 0 bases from V and 15 from J, leaving 13 bases between them. This CDR3 comprises 13 residues. CDR1 and CDR2 (germline): SGHDT, YYEEEE. The table came from immunoSEQ multiplex PCR; TCRdb's copy has only in-frame clones and leaves some out. This table has more than 90,000 clones, 90% to 95% appearing once. With regard to this clone: Its antigen is undetermined.

The V and J genes are TRBV5-6 and TRBJ1-6, with D uncertain. The source material was unstimulated CD8+ T cells sorted from spleen or lymph node cells, sampled before intestinal transplant. The clonotype originates from a human donor who received an intestinal transplant. CDR3 bases: TGTGCCAGCAGCTTGGGTCAGGATGAAGACCTCCACTTT. This encodes CASSLGQDEDLHF.